This T cell receptor (beta chain) was found in a study of pediatric ulcerative colitis. The rectum was sampled with one to two pinch biopsies at colonoscopy. Data came from immunoSEQ multiplex PCR; TCRdb stores just in-frame clones and leaves some out. The sample has about 35,000 clones; around 80% are singletons. This clonotype originated in a boy aged 5-17 years with mild ulcerative colitis. Sequencing was carried out using gut tissue.

The CDR3 bases are TGCAGCGTTGAGGCAGGGGATATCGGGGAGCTGTTTTTT. Translation gives CSVEAGDIGELFF. V usage is TRBV29-1 and J usage is TRBJ2-2; D is possibly TRBD1 (6 bases). Germline V CDR1 and CDR2: SQVTM, ANQGSEA. The germline V and J ends were trimmed by 3 bases and 7 bases, with 12 bases remaining between them. The CDR3 totals 13 residues.